A single sample gave rise to the 4 T cell receptor beta chains below, sequenced in a study of cytomegalovirus exposure and HLA in healthy donors. The primer mix had 60 Vbeta and 13 Jbeta primers. Sequencing used immunoSEQ multiplex PCR; TCRdb keeps in-frame clones, though not all of them. The data show more than 110,000 clones, with around 70% seen just once and approximately 1.8% held by the top ten. Sequenced sample: PBMCs. The receptors derive from a woman aged 25 to 39 in good health and CMV-seronegative.

This chain uses TRBV11-3 with TRBJ2-5; maybe TRBD2 (5 bases). Trimming removed 5 bases from V and 4 bases from J, with 20 bases in between. The CDR3 spans 16 residues. Germline V gene sequence: CDR1 SGHNT, CDR2 YENEEA. CDR3: CASSTVTRQRRETQYF. CDR3 sequence (DNA): TGTGCCAGCAGCACCGTTACGCGGCAGCGGCGAGAGACCCAGTACTTC. Full variable domain (outside the CDR3, taken from reference TRBV11-3 and TRBJ2-5): EAGVVQSPRYKIIEKKQPVAFWCNPISGHNTLYWYLQNLGQGPELLIRYENEEAVDDSQLPKDRFSAERLKGVDSTLKIQPAELGDSAVYLCASSTVTRQRRETQYFGPGTRLLVL.

The V gene is TRBV10-3, the J gene TRBJ2-5; no definite D call. The CDR3 extends over 13 amino acids. Per the germline V gene, CDR1 is ENHRY and CDR2 is SYGVKD. V dropped 9 bases and J dropped 3 bases, with 14 bases sitting between them. The CDR3 coding sequence is TGTGCCATACAGATCTCGCTTAAAGAGACCCAGTACTTC. Protein: CAIQISLKETQYF.

This clone has only one observation. This rearrangement joins TRBV9 to TRBJ2-3; TRBD1 aligns across 8 bases. The J segment lost 1 base and the V segment lost 2 bases, leaving 3 bases of the junction unmatched. CDR1 and CDR2 from the germline V gene are SGDLS and YYNGEE. The CDR3 is 15 amino acids. Here the CDR3 DNA reads TGTGCCAGCAGCGTGACGGACAGGGGCACAGATACGCAGTATTTT. This encodes CASSVTDRGTDTQYF.

The chain carries TRBV28 and TRBJ1-1, with D tentatively TRBD1 (5 bases). Trimming pared 4 bases from V and 0 bases from J, leaving 9 bases between. CDR1 is MDHEN and CDR2 is SYDVKM in the germline V gene. This CDR3 spans 14 amino acids. CDR3 sequence reads: CASSSTAMNTEAFF. CDR3 DNA sequence: TGTGCCAGCAGTTCGACAGCCATGAACACTGAAGCTTTCTTT.